These T cell receptor beta chains were read from a single sample in a study of cytomegalovirus exposure and HLA in healthy donors. Method: immunoSEQ multiplex PCR; TCRdb's copy keeps in-frame clones and lacks some. The sample lists fewer than 200,000 clones; around 80% were seen once. The sample comprised PBMCs. These receptors all stem from a man aged 35 to 55 in good health and CMV-seronegative. Both conserved end residues are trimmed from each CDR3. The D gene is left open where the match is weak. Clone size is shown for a subset of rows, as once, few, many or a class of expanded clone.

j_gene: TRBJ2-4; d_gene: TRBD2; abundance: .; v_gene: TRBV5-4; CDR3aa: ASSLALAGTKNIQY
j_gene: TRBJ2-7; d_gene: .; abundance: .; v_gene: TRBV4-3; CDR3aa: ASSQDKAAHYEQY
j_gene: TRBJ1-2; d_gene: TRBD1; abundance: .; v_gene: TRBV9; CDR3aa: ASSVARTGAGYT
j_gene: TRBJ2-1; d_gene: TRBD2; abundance: .; v_gene: TRBV5-4; CDR3aa: ASSLSGRRNEQF
j_gene: TRBJ2-1; d_gene: TRBD1; abundance: .; v_gene: TRBV5-5; CDR3aa: ASSLGTGVPYNEQF
j_gene: TRBJ2-3; d_gene: .; abundance: .; v_gene: TRBV28; CDR3aa: ASRSSGEGADTQY
j_gene: TRBJ1-1; d_gene: TRBD1; abundance: .; v_gene: TRBV27; CDR3aa: ATSRSDRVQGEAF
j_gene: TRBJ2-7; d_gene: TRBD1; abundance: .; v_gene: TRBV19; CDR3aa: ASKDRGPYEQY
j_gene: TRBJ2-5; d_gene: .; abundance: once; v_gene: TRBV6-5; CDR3aa: ASSYPSGSGETQY
j_gene: .; d_gene: .; abundance: .; v_gene: TRBV5-1; CDR3aa: ASSLEGSYEQY
j_gene: TRBJ1-5; d_gene: .; abundance: .; v_gene: TRBV4-2; CDR3aa: ASSQELEGDQPQH
j_gene: TRBJ2-3; d_gene: .; abundance: .; v_gene: TRBV7-9; CDR3aa: ASSLVGGRDTQY
j_gene: TRBJ1-5; d_gene: TRBD1; abundance: once; v_gene: TRBV2; CDR3aa: ASQRQGQPQH
j_gene: TRBJ1-2; d_gene: .; abundance: .; v_gene: TRBV5-1; CDR3aa: ASSEPGFGYT
j_gene: TRBJ2-3; d_gene: TRBD2; abundance: .; v_gene: TRBV4-2; CDR3aa: ASSQEGLAEATDTQY
j_gene: TRBJ2-5; d_gene: TRBD1; abundance: once; v_gene: TRBV7-6; CDR3aa: ASSFRQGPERETQY
j_gene: TRBJ2-7; d_gene: .; abundance: .; v_gene: TRBV4-1; CDR3aa: ASSQDAGQFYEQY
j_gene: TRBJ2-7; d_gene: TRBD2; abundance: .; v_gene: TRBV5-6; CDR3aa: ASSLVPTSGTYEQY
j_gene: TRBJ2-1; d_gene: .; abundance: .; v_gene: TRBV18; CDR3aa: ASSPTLGGEQF
j_gene: TRBJ2-6; d_gene: TRBD1; abundance: .; v_gene: TRBV14; CDR3aa: ASSPGQILLSGANGLT
j_gene: TRBJ1-2; d_gene: .; abundance: .; v_gene: TRBV5-6; CDR3aa: ASSPVQTVLGYGYT
j_gene: TRBJ2-1; d_gene: .; abundance: .; v_gene: TRBV7-6; CDR3aa: ASSKTNPGAYNEQF
j_gene: TRBJ2-3; d_gene: .; abundance: .; v_gene: TRBV7-9; CDR3aa: ASSLGGQSDTQY
j_gene: TRBJ2-1; d_gene: TRBD2; abundance: .; v_gene: TRBV2; CDR3aa: ASSRTGTRSYNEQF
j_gene: TRBJ1-5; d_gene: .; abundance: .; v_gene: TRBV7-2; CDR3aa: ASSLQGNSNQPQH
j_gene: TRBJ2-1; d_gene: TRBD1; abundance: .; v_gene: TRBV4-1; CDR3aa: ASSHGQGAHNEQF
j_gene: TRBJ1-2; d_gene: .; abundance: .; v_gene: TRBV28; CDR3aa: ASSHGGDYGYT
j_gene: TRBJ2-1; d_gene: TRBD1; abundance: .; v_gene: TRBV27; CDR3aa: ASSPPRDRGNNEQF
j_gene: TRBJ2-1; d_gene: TRBD2; abundance: .; v_gene: TRBV19; CDR3aa: ASSILLTSGTYKDEQF
j_gene: TRBJ2-7; d_gene: TRBD1; abundance: .; v_gene: TRBV11-2; CDR3aa: ASSVTGTDYEQY
j_gene: TRBJ2-5; d_gene: .; abundance: .; v_gene: TRBV21-1; CDR3aa: ASSKVCFAGGVGETQY
j_gene: TRBJ2-3; d_gene: TRBD2; abundance: .; v_gene: TRBV5-4; CDR3aa: ASSLSGLAGDTQY
j_gene: TRBJ2-7; d_gene: .; abundance: .; v_gene: TRBV13; CDR3aa: ASSPIESEAYEQY
j_gene: TRBJ2-7; d_gene: TRBD1; abundance: .; v_gene: TRBV4-2; CDR3aa: ASSHKDGTGRHEQY
j_gene: TRBJ2-7; d_gene: TRBD2; abundance: few; v_gene: TRBV7-2; CDR3aa: ASSRDYAYEQY
j_gene: TRBJ1-6; d_gene: TRBD1; abundance: once; v_gene: TRBV23-1; CDR3aa: ASSAWGTGGSPLH
j_gene: TRBJ1-1; d_gene: .; abundance: .; v_gene: TRBV30; CDR3aa: AWKNKGGTEAF
j_gene: TRBJ2-5; d_gene: TRBD1; abundance: .; v_gene: TRBV5-4; CDR3aa: ASSPGQGGFQETQY
j_gene: TRBJ2-2; d_gene: TRBD2; abundance: few; v_gene: TRBV11-2; CDR3aa: ASSSPRLAGISGELF
j_gene: TRBJ2-3; d_gene: TRBD2; abundance: .; v_gene: TRBV9; CDR3aa: ASSASGRVSTDTQY
j_gene: TRBJ2-1; d_gene: TRBD2; abundance: .; v_gene: TRBV6-5; CDR3aa: ASRKAGSSYNEQF
j_gene: TRBJ2-3; d_gene: .; abundance: .; v_gene: TRBV6-6; CDR3aa: ASSIRLVPY
j_gene: TRBJ1-2; d_gene: TRBD1; abundance: .; v_gene: TRBV28; CDR3aa: ASSLEGAPQGYT
j_gene: TRBJ2-1; d_gene: .; abundance: .; v_gene: TRBV27; CDR3aa: ASSLFGRGSYNEQF